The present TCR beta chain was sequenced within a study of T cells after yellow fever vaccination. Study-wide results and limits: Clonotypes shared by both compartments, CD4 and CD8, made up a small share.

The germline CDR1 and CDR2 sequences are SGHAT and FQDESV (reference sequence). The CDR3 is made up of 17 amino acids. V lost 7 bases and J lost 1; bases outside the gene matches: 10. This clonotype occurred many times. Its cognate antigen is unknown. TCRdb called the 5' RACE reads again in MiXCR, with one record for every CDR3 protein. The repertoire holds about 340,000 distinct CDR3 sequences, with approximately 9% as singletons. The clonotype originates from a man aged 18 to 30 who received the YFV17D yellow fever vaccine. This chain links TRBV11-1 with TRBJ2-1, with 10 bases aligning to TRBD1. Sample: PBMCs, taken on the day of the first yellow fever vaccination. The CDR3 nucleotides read TGTGCCAGCACCTCGGGGACAGGGGTCGGATCCTACAATGAGCAGTTCTTC. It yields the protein CASTSGTGVGSYNEQFF.